This TCR beta chain was found in a study of T cells after yellow fever vaccination (dated by TCRdb to the late 2010s). With regard to the full study: Libraries from fractions with low cell numbers were prepared with the SMART-Seq v4 Ultra Low Input RNA kit. To track T-cell clones before and after primary and booster YFV17D yellow fever vaccination, bulk TCR alpha and beta repertoires were sequenced longitudinally. Two healthy male donors, one aged 18 to 29 and one aged 30 to 40 years, were included in the cohort. Blood was collected at multiple timepoints before and after primary and secondary immunization, and bulk PBMC replicates and cell subsets were isolated.

This clonotype was picked up a small number of times. Its target antigen remains unknown. There are no base qualities to consult, and no much larger clone falls within one base. TCR cDNA was made using 5'RACE template switching, a step that added a universal primer site and unique molecular identifiers. Priming for cDNA synthesis came from both the TCR alpha and TCR beta constant segments. Library amplification involved two PCR steps, and the second step added sample barcodes and sequencing adapters. Libraries were sequenced on Illumina HiSeq 2500 (2x100 bp) or NovaSeq (2x150 bp). The study's processing was this. MIGEC handled demultiplexing of reads and collapsing into UMI consensus sequences, while MiXCR performed V(D)J alignment. Using edgeR on replicate PBMC samples, clonotypes were called vaccine-responding if FDR was below 0.01 and the log2 fold change was above 5 up to day 15. Each bulk clonotype was labeled CD4 or CD8 based on which sequenced repertoire, CD4 or CD8, contained the clonotype at higher abundance. TCRdb reran the public reads through fastp at Q25 and MiXCR, keeping productive beta chains. Rows with a matching CDR3 protein are joined into one entry that keeps the most common DNA and genes. These V and J calls originate from TCRdb's pipeline instead of the authors' own analysis. The sample table records 300,000 or so distinct CDR3 sequences; roughly 13% of these occur just once. About 0.54% of the sample belongs to the ten largest clones.

Beyond this particular receptor, the publication reports: Compared with the primary T-cell response, the secondary T-cell response was faster but weaker, reaching its peak on day 5 rather than on day 15. A small fraction of clonotypes appeared in both the CD4 and CD8 compartments, likely as a result of convergent recombination. After the booster, most of the clones that had expanded following primary vaccination were detected again (about 95% of CD4 and roughly 88% of CD8), which suggests that memory was broadly maintained. Computational filtering was needed because FACS-sorted repertoires could contain abundant contaminating clonotypes from the bulk population. The study included only two donors, which limits how far the findings can be generalized.

Trimming costs V 3 bases and J 9 bases, and their ends lie 15 bases apart. Spanning cysteine to phenylalanine, the CDR3 consists of 14 amino acids. This entry keeps only the CDR3 DNA: 42 bases, framed from base 1. CDR1 and CDR2 are drawn from the germline V gene: SGHDN, FVKESK. Taken with the paper, the label for treatment or condition translates to: live attenuated yellow fever vaccine strain. A standard Ficoll-Paque protocol was used to isolate PBMCs from peripheral blood. Dynabeads CD4 and CD8 positive selection kits were used to isolate CD4 and CD8 T-cell fractions. RNA was extracted with TriZol from bulk PBMCs, CD4 and CD8 fractions, and dextramer-positive and dextramer-negative fractions.

Here the sequenced sample was CD4+ T cells sorted from PBMCs, taken 45 days after the yellow fever booster vaccination. The clonotype comes from a man aged 25 to 45 who received the YFV17D yellow fever vaccine. The chain is assembled from TRBV14 and TRBJ2-4, with no D gene named confidently. The DNA sequence follows: TGTGCCAGCAGCCATGGTAGTCAAATGAGCATTCAGTACTTC. Translated, it reads CASSHGSQMSIQYF.